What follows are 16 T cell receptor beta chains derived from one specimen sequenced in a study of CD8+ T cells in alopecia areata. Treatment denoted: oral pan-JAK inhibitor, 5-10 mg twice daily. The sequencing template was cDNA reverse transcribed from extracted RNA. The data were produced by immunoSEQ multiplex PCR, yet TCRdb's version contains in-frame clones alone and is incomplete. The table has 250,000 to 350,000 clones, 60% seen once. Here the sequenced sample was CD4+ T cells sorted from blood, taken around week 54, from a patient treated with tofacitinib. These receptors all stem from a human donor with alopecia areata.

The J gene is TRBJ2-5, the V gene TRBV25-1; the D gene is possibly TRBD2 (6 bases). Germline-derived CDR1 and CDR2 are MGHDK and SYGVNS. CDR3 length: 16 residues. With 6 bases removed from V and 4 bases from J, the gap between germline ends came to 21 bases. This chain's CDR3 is CASRSTVRLVRETQYF. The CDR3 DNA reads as TGTGCCAGCAGATCTACTGTGCGACTAGTGAGAGAGACCCAGTACTTC. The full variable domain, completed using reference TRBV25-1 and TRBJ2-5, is EADIYQTPRYLVIGTGKKITLECSQTMGHDKMYWYQQDPGMELHLIHYSYGVNSTEKGDLSSESTVSRIRTEHFPLTLESARPSHTSQYLCASRSTVRLVRETQYFGPGTRLLVL.

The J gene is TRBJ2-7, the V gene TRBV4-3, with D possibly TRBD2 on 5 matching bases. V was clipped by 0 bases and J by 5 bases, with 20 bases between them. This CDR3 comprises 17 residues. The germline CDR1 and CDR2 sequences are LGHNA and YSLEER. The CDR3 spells CASSQDSRTDSGHEQYF. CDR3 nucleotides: TGCGCCAGCAGCCAAGATTCTAGGACTGATTCTGGGCACGAGCAGTACTTC.

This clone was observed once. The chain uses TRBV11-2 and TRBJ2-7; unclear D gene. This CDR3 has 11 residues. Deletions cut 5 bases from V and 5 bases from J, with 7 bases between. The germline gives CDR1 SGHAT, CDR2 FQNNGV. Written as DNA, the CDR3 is TGTGCCAGCAGCCCCCGTAACGAGCAGTACTTC. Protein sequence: CASSPRNEQYF.

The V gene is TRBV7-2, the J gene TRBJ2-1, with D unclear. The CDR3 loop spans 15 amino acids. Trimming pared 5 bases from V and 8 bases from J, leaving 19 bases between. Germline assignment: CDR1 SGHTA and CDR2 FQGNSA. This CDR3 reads CASSNGVTISDEQFF. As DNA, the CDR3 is TGTGCCAGCAGCAATGGGGTTACTATCTCAGATGAGCAGTTCTTC.

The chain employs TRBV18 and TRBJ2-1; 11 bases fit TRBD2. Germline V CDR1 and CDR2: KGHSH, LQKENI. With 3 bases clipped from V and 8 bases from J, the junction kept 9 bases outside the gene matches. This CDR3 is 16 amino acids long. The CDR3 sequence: CASSPLASGGPDEQFF. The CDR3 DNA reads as TGTGCCAGCTCACCGTTGGCTAGCGGGGGGCCGGATGAGCAGTTCTTC.

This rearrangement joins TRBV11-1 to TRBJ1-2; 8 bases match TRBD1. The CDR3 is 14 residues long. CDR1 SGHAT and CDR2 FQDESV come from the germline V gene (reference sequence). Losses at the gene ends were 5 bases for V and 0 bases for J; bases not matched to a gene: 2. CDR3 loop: CASSNRGSNYGYTF. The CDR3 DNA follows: TGTGCCAGCAGCAACAGGGGGTCTAACTATGGCTACACCTTC. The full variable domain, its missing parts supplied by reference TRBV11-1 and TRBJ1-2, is EAEVAQSPRYKITEKSQAVAFWCDPISGHATLYWYRQILGQGPELLVQFQDESVVDDSQLPKDRFSAERLKGVDSTLKIQPAELGDSAMYLCASSNRGSNYGYTFGSGTRLTVV.

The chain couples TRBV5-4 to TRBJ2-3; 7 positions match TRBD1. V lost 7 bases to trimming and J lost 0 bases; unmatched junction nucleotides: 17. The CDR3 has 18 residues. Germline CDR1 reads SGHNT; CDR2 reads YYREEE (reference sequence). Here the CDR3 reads CASQTGKGQTTSTDTQYF. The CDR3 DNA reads TGTGCCAGCCAGACAGGGAAAGGCCAGACTACTAGCACAGATACGCAGTATTTT.

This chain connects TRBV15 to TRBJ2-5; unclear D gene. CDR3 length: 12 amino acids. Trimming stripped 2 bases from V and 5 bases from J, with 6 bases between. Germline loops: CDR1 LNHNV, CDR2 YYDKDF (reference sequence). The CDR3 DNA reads TGTGCCACCAGCAGACCGCGGGAGACCCAGTACTTC. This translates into CATSRPRETQYF.

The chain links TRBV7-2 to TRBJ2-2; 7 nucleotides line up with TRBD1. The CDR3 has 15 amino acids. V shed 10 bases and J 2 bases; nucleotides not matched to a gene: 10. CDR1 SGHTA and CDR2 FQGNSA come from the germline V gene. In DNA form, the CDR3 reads TGTGCCACGCACCGGGACAGAGTTAACACCGGGGAGCTGTTTTTT. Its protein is CATHRDRVNTGELFF.

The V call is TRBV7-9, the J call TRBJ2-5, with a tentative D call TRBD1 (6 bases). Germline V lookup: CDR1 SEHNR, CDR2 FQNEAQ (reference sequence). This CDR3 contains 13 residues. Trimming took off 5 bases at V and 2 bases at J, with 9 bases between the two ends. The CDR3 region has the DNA TGTGCCAGCAGCCAACAGGGACAAGAGACCCAGTACTTC. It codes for CASSQQGQETQYF.

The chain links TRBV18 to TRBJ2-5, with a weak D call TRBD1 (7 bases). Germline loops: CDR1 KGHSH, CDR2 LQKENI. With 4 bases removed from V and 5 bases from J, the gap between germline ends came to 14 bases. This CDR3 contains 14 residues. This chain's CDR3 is CASSQGGGRETQYF. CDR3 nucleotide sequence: TGTGCCAGCTCACAAGGAGGGGGCAGGGAGACCCAGTACTTC.

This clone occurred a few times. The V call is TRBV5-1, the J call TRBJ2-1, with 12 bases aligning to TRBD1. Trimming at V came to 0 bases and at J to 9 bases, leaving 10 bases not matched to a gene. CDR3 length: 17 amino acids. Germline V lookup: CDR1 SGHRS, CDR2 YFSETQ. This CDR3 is CASSLVGGTGGKIEQFF. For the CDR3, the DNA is TGCGCCAGCAGCTTGGTTGGTGGGACAGGGGGCAAGATTGAGCAGTTCTTC.

CDR3 loop: CASSQDSAGAADTQYF. The CDR3 region has the DNA TGCGCCAGCAGCCAAGATTCGGCAGGGGCTGCGGATACGCAGTATTTT. The chain couples TRBV4-3 to TRBJ2-3, with TRBD1 as a possible D gene (6 bases). The ends were cut back, 0 bases at V and 6 bases at J, with 16 bases in the middle. Per the germline V gene, CDR1 is LGHNA and CDR2 is YSLEER. The CDR3 consists of 16 residues.

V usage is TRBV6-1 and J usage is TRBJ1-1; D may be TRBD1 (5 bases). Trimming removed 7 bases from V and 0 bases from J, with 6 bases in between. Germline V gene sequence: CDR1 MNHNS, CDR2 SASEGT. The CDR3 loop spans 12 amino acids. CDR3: CASTQVNTEAFF. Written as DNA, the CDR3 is TGTGCCAGCACACAGGTGAACACTGAAGCTTTCTTT.

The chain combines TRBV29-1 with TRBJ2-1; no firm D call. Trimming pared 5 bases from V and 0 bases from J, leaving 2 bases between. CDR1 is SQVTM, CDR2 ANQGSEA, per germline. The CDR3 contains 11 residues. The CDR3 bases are TGCAGCGTTCGCTCCTACAATGAGCAGTTCTTC. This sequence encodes CSVRSYNEQFF.

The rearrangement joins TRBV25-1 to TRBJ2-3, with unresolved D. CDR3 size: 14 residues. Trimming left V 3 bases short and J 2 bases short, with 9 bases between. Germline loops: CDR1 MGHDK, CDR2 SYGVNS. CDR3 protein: CASSDLSSTDTQYF. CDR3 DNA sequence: TGTGCCAGCAGTGATTTGTCTTCCACAGATACGCAGTATTTT.